One sample yielded the 6 T cell receptor beta chains listed below, sequenced in a study of blood T cell repertoires in COVID-19. Sequenced by immunoSEQ multiplex PCR; TCRdb stores in-frame clones only, minus some. Of roughly 140,000 clones in the sample, 70% to 90% were seen once. Sequences were obtained from peripheral blood. These receptors all stem from a woman aged 55-70 years with COVID-19, enrolled during active disease.

The chain joins TRBV6-5 to TRBJ1-2; D call uncertain. CDR1 and CDR2 (germline): MNHEY, SVGAGI. The CDR3 is made up of 13 amino acids. Deletions cut 2 bases from V and 5 bases from J, with 9 bases between. CDR3 coding DNA: TGTGCCAGCAGTTACGGCCTTCAGTATGGCTACACCTTC. Translating gives CASSYGLQYGYTF.

The chain carries TRBV7-6 and TRBJ1-1, with a weak D call TRBD1 (6 bases). The V end was cut by 2 bases, the J end by 4 bases, with 11 bases between. CDR1 is SGHVS and CDR2 is FNYEAQ in the germline V gene. The CDR3 has 14 amino acids. CDR3 sequence: CASSLNTGSTEAFF. DNA for the CDR3: TGTGCCAGCAGCTTAAATACAGGGAGCACTGAAGCTTTCTTT.

The gene calls are TRBV5-1 and TRBJ2-2; 11 bases are a match to TRBD2. CDR1 is SGHRS, CDR2 YFSETQ, per germline. V was pared by 0 bases and J by 6 bases, with 4 bases of the junction left unmatched. This CDR3 is built from 16 residues. The CDR3 reads CASSLGTSGLAGELFF. CDR3 DNA sequence: TGCGCCAGCAGCTTGGGGACTAGCGGGTTGGCCGGGGAGCTGTTTTTT.

The chain has TRBV2 and TRBJ2-1; 9 bases map to TRBD1. The CDR3 has 17 residues. Germline CDR1 and CDR2: SNHLY and FYNNEI. J lost 7 bases, V lost 2 bases, and 12 bases had no gene match. The CDR3 DNA reads as TGTGCCAGCAGTGAATGGGGACAGGGTATGAGGGATAATGAGCAGTTCTTC. Translated: CASSEWGQGMRDNEQFF. The whole variable domain, remainder taken from reference TRBV2 and TRBJ2-1, is EPEVTQTPSHQVTQMGQEVILRCVPISNHLYFYWYRQILGQKVEFLVSFYNNEISEKSEIFDDQFSVERPDGSNFTLKIRSTKLEDSAMYFCASSEWGQGMRDNEQFFGPGTRLTVL.

This sequence joins TRBV28 and TRBJ1-1, with TRBD1 matching 7 bases. The CDR3 sequence is 15 residues long. Germline V gene lookup returns CDR1 MDHEN and CDR2 SYDVKM. The J segment lost 1 base and the V segment lost 6 bases, leaving 8 bases of the junction unmatched. DNA of the CDR3: TGTGCCAGCAGAGAGACGGAGGGGGCGAACACTGAAGCTTTCTTT. It yields the protein CASRETEGANTEAFF.

The CDR3: CATRPGQPKKGLSYEQYF. The CDR3 nucleotides read TGCGCCACACGTCCGGGACAGCCTAAGAAGGGCCTCTCCTACGAGCAGTACTTC. This chain connects TRBV23-1 to TRBJ2-7; TRBD1 aligns across 7 bases. TRBV23-1 is an ORF; its function is uncertain. The CDR3 extends over 18 amino acids. The junction had 21 bases not matched to a gene; V was cut back by 10 bases and J by 0 bases.